This T cell receptor beta chain was observed in a study of blood T cell repertoires in COVID-19 (dated by TCRdb to 2018 to 2021). Study-wide context: Collaborator samples came from the United States, Italy and Spain and covered acute and convalescent phases of COVID-19. The prospective study material was composed of cDNA or gDNA derived from T cells, B-cell-depleted T cells, or PBMCs. The repertoires were made available in a free public database intended to serve as a resource for research on the immune response to SARS-CoV-2. HLA class I and class II types, where available, came from metadata supplied by the sample provider rather than from assay-based typing. The dataset comprised deeply sampled blood TCRbeta repertoires from subjects exposed to, actively infected with, or recovered from COVID-19. A de-identified subject ID, COVID-19 status, age in years and sex were almost always included in the sample metadata. The samples were drawn from two sources: the first 160 participants of the ongoing ImmuneRACE study, and over 950 subjects contributed by 6 global collaborators.

The CDR1 and CDR2 encoded by the germline V gene are SGHVS and FQNEAQ. For this chain, trimming is 5 bases at the V end and 0 bases at the J end, and the number of junction bases without a gene match is 26. Including cysteine and phenylalanine, the CDR3 has 24 amino acids. The entry retains the CDR3 DNA only, 72 bases that are in frame from base 1. The immunoSEQ Assay, a bias-controlled multiplex PCR, was used to amplify TCRbeta CDR3 regions from genomic DNA. As for the original processing: Nucleated cell counts per sample were estimated from amplification of reference gene primers within the assay. To quantify the absolute abundance of each unique TCRbeta CDR3 rearrangement, sequence reads were collapsed and filtered. For each sample, productive Simpson clonality was calculated as the square root of Simpson's diversity index across productive rearrangements. The source is immuneACCESS, and TCRdb retained only in-frame sequences with V and J called. Part of the clones is not carried over; for the studies checked, unresolved V genes explain less than half of this, and the remainder is unexplained. V and J calls plus clone size are reproduced from that table; the DNA served to infer D and trimming. Present in this sample are roughly 170,000 clones, about 84% of which were seen just once. The leading ten clones occupy approximately 12% of the sample.

For this clone: What antigen it recognizes has not been identified. No per-base quality is available; no much larger clone lies one base away.

Broad study findings and their caveats: The amount of clinical and demographic metadata varied by source and participant and was provided uncurated.

In the prospective study, participants were about 18 to 100 years old, resided in 24 geographic areas of the United States, and were enrolled through a virtual design. In the prospective study, participants were assigned to cohorts based on the clinical history participants reported in a screening survey and a study questionnaire. Recovered participants in ImmuneRACE Cohort 3 were defined by two consecutive negative NP/OP PCR tests, clearance by a healthcare professional, or resolution of symptoms. In the prospective study, whole blood, serum and a nasopharyngeal or oropharyngeal swab were collected from each participant by mobile phlebotomists. Additional blood draws and questionnaires over an approximately two-month period could optionally be provided by prospective study participants. Before DNA extraction, blood samples from the prospective study were shipped at room temperature or frozen.

The TCR sequence derives from a man over 45 who had recovered from COVID-19. This chain joins TRBV7-8 to TRBJ1-6, and 9 junctional nucleotides match TRBD1. Sequencing was carried out using PBMCs or T cells enriched from blood (not recorded which). The encoded CDR3 is CASSLRENRDRDSFGSSYNSPLHF. The sequenced DNA: TGTGCCAGCAGCCTCCGGGAAAACCGGGACAGGGATAGCTTTGGGAGCTCCTATAATTCACCCCTCCACTTT.